The T cell receptor (beta chain) described here comes from a study of blood T cells in healthy people across ages. Findings and caveats of the study: Relative to aged donors, long-lived donors carried more naive CD4+ cells and displayed higher diversity. TCR beta diversity, measured per million T cells, fell in a roughly linear way with age.

This clonotype was observed many times. Antigen: not known. PCR was performed a second time for roughly 7 to 11 cycles using a sample-barcoded 5' primer and a J-beta primer mix. All cDNA molecules were each tagged by a template-switch adaptor with 12 random nucleotides. TCRdb recomputed calls from the 5' RACE reads with MiXCR, one row per CDR3 protein. This sample has almost 800,000 distinct CDR3 sequences, with 55% to 75% found just once. Extractions gave at least 5.5 micrograms of total RNA per sample. The V end was cut by 3 bases, the J end by 1 base, with 6 bases between. CDR3 size: 13 residues. CDR1 is SGHDN and CDR2 is FVKESK in the germline V gene.

This chain uses TRBV14 with TRBJ1-1; D is possibly TRBD1 (6 bases). Specimen: blood. The sequence was collected from a man in his thirties or forties in good health. CDR3 protein: CASSQGQNTEAFF. The DNA of the CDR3 is TGTGCCAGCAGCCAGGGACAGAACACTGAAGCTTTCTTT. Full variable domain (missing parts from reference TRBV14 and TRBJ1-1): EAGVTQFPSHSVIEKGQTVTLRCDPISGHDNLYWYRRVMGKEIKFLLHFVKESKQDESGMPNNRFLAERTGGTYSTLKVQPAELEDSGVYFCASSQGQNTEAFFGQGTRLTVV.